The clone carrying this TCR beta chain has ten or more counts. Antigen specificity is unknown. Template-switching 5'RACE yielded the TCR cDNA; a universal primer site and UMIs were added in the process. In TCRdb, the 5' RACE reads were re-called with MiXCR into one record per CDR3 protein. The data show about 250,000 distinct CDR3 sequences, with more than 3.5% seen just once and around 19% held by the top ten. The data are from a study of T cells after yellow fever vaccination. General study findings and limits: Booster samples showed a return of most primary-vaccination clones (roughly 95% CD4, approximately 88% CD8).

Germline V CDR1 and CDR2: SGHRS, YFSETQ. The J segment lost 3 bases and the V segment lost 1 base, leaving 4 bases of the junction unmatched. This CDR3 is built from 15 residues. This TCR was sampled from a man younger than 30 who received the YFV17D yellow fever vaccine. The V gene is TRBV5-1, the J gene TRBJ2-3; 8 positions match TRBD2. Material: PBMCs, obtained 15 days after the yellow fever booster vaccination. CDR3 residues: CASSLSGGGTDTQYF. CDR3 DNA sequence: TGCGCCAGCAGCTTGTCCGGGGGGGGGACAGATACGCAGTATTTT.